The source of this TCR beta chain is a study of blood T cell repertoires in COVID-19. The data were produced by immunoSEQ multiplex PCR, yet TCRdb's version contains in-frame clones alone and is incomplete. The sample contains 120,000 or so clones, less than 90% of which appear only once. Looked up from germline, CDR1 is SGHDT and CDR2 is YYEEEE. The V gene lost 2 bases and the J gene lost 5 bases, with 16 bases spanning the gap. CDR3 length: 15 amino acids. This receptor was identified in a man older than 75 with active or convalescent COVID-19. This chain connects TRBV5-6 to TRBJ2-5, with D perhaps TRBD2 (6 bases). Sequencing used peripheral blood. The CDR3 is CASSLRLGTTETQYF. For the CDR3, the DNA is TGTGCCAGCAGCTTAAGACTAGGGACGACGGAGACCCAGTACTTC.